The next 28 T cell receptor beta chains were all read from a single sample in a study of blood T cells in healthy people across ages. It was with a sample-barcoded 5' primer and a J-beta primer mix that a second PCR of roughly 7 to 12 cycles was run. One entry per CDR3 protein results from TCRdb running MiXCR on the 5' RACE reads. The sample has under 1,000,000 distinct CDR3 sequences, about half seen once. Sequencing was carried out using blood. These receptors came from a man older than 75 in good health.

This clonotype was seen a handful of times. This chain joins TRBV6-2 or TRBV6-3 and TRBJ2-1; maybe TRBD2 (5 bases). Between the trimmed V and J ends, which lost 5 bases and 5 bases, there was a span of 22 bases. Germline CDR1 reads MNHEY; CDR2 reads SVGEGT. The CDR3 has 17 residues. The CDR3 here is CASSRPLTRGRDNEQFF. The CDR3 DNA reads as TGTGCCAGCAGTCGCCCCCTAACTAGAGGACGGGACAATGAGCAGTTCTTC.

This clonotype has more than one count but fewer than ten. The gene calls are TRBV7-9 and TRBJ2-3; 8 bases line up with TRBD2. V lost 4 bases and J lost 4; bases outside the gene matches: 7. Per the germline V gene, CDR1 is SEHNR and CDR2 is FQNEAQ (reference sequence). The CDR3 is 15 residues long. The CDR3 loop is CASSSPGGPPDTQYF. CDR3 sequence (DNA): TGTGCCAGCAGCTCTCCGGGAGGGCCCCCAGATACGCAGTATTTT.

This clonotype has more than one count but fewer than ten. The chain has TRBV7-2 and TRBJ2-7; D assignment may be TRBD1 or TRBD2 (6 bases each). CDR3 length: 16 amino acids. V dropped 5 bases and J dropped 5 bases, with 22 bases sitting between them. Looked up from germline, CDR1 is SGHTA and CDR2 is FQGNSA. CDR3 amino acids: CASSLGNGGRFDEQYF. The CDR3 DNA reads TGTGCCAGCAGCCTAGGTAATGGGGGGCGCTTCGACGAGCAGTACTTC.

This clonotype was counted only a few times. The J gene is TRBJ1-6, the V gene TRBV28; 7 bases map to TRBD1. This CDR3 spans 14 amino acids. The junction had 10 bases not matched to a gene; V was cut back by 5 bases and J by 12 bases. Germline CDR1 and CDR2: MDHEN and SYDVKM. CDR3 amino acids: CASSPPGQPRPLHF. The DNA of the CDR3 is TGTGCCAGCAGTCCTCCGGGACAGCCGCGACCCCTCCACTTT.

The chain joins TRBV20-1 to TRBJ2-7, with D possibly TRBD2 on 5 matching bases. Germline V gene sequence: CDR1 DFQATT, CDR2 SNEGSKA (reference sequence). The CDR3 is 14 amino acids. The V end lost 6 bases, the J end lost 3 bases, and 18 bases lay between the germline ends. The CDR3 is CSATIPGSLYEQYF. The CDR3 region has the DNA TGCAGTGCAACCATTCCGGGAAGCCTCTACGAGCAGTACTTC.

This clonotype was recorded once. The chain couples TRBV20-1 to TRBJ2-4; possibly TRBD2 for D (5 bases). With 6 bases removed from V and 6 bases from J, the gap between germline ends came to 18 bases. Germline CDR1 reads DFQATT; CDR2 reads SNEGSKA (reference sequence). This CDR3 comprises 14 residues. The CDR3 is CSADLGRRSNIQYF. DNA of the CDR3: TGCAGTGCGGACTTGGGCAGGAGGTCAAACATTCAGTACTTC.

CDR3 loop: CSVTSSSYNEQFF. The CDR3 DNA reads as TGCAGCGTGACATCGAGCTCCTACAATGAGCAGTTCTTC. V usage is TRBV29-1 and J usage is TRBJ2-1; no clear D gene. The CDR3 contains 13 residues. Germline V gene data show CDR1 as SQVTM and CDR2 as ANQGSEA. The germline V and J ends were trimmed by 6 bases and 0 bases, with 9 bases remaining between them.

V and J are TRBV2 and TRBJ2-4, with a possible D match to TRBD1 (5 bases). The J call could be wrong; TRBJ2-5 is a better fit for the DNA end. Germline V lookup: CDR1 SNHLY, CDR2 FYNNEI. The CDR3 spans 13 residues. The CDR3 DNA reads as TGTGCCAGCATAAGGGGTTTAGAAGAGACCCAGTACTTC. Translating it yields CASIRGLEETQYF.

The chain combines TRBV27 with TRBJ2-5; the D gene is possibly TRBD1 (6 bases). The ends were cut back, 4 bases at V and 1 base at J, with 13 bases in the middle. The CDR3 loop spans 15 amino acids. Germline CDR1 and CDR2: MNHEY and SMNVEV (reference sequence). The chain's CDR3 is CASSSADRPQETQYF. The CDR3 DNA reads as TGTGCCAGCAGTTCGGCGGACAGACCCCAAGAGACCCAGTACTTC.

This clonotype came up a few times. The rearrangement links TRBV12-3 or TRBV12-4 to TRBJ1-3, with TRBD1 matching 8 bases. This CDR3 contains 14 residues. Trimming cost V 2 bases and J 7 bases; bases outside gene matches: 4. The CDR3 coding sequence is TGTGCCAGCAGTTTAAGCGCAGGGGGCAACACCATATATTTT. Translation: CASSLSAGGNTIYF.

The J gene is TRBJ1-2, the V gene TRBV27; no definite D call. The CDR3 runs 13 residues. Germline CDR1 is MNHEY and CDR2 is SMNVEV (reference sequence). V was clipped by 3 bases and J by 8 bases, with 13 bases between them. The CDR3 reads CASSFGRADGYTF. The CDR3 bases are TGTGCCAGCAGTTTTGGGAGGGCTGACGGCTACACCTTC.

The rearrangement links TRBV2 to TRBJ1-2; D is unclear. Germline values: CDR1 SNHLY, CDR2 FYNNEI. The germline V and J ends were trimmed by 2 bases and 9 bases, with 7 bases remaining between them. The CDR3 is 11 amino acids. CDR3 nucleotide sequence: TGTGCCAGCAGTGAACGGGGTAGCTACACCTTC. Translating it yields CASSERGSYTF.

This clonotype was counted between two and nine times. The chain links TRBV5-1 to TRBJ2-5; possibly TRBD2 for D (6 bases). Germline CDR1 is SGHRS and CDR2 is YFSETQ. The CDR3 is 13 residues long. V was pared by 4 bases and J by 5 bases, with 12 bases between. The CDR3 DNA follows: TGCGCCAGCAGCATCGGGAGTTACGAGACCCAGTACTTC. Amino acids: CASSIGSYETQYF.

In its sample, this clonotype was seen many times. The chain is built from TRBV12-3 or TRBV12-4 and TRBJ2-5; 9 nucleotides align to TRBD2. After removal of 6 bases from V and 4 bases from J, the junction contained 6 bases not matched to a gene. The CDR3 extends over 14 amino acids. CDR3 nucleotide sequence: TGTGCCAGCAGGGCTAGCGGGAATAGAGAGACCCAGTACTTC. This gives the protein CASRASGNRETQYF.

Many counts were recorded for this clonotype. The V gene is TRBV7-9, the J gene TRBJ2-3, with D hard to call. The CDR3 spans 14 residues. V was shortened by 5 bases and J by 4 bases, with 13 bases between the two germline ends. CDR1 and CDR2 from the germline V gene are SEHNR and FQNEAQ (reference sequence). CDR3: CASSLGESADTQYF. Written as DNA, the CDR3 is TGTGCCAGCAGCCTCGGCGAGTCGGCAGATACGCAGTATTTT.

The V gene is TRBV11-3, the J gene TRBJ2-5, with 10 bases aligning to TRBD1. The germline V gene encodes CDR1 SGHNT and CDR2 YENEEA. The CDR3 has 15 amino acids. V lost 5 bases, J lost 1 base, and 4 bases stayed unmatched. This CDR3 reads CASSPGTGAQETQYF. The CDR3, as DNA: TGTGCCAGCAGCCCCGGGACAGGGGCCCAAGAGACCCAGTACTTC.

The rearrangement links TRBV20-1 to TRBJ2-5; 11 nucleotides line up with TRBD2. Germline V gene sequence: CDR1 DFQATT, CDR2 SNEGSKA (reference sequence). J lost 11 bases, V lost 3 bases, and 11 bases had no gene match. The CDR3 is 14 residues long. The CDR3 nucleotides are TGCAGTGCTAGTGGACTAGCGGGCTTGGGGGAGCAGTACTTC. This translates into CSASGLAGLGEQYF.

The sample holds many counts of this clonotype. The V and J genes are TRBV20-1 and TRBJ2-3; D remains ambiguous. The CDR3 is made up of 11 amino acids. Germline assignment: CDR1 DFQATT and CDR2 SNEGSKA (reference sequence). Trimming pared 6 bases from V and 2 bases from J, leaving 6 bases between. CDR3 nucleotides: TGCAGTGCGACGCCCACAGATACGCAGTATTTT. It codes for CSATPTDTQYF.

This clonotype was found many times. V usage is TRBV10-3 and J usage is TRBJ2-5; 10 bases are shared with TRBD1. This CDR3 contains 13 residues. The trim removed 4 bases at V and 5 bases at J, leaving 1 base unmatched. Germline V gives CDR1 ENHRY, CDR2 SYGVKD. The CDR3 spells CAISGGQGETQYF. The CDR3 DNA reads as TGTGCCATCAGTGGGGGACAGGGGGAGACCCAGTACTTC.

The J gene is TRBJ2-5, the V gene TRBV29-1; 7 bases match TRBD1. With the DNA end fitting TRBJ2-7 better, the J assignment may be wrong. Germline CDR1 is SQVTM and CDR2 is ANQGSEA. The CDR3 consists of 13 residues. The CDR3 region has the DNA TGCAGCGTGAAGCGACAGGGAAGAGACGAGCAGTACTTC. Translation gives CSVKRQGRDEQYF.

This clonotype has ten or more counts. CDR3: CASSLDISGTQQYF. CDR3 coding DNA: TGCGCCAGCAGCCTGGACATTTCGGGAACCCAGCAGTACTTC. This sequence joins TRBV5-1 and TRBJ2-7; D is perhaps TRBD1 or TRBD2 (5 bases each). Deletions cut 4 bases from V and 8 bases from J, with 19 bases between. This CDR3 comprises 14 residues. The germline V gene encodes CDR1 SGHRS and CDR2 YFSETQ.

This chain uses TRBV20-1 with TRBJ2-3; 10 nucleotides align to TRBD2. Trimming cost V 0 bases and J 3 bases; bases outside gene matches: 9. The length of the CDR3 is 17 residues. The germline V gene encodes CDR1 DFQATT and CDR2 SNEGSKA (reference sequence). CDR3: CSARDSGSGRGTDTQYF. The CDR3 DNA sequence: TGCAGTGCTAGAGATAGTGGGAGCGGGAGGGGAACAGATACGCAGTATTTT.

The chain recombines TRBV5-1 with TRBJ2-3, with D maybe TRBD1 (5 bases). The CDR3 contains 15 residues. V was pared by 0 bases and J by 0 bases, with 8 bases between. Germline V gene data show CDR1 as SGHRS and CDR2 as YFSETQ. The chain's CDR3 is CASSLGQFSTDTQYF. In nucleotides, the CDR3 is TGCGCCAGCAGCTTGGGACAGTTTAGCACAGATACGCAGTATTTT. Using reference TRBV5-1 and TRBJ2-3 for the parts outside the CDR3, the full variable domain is KAGVTQTPRYLIKTRGQQVTLSCSPISGHRSVSWYQQTPGQGLQFLFEYFSETQRNKGNFPGRFSGRQFSNSRSEMNVSTLELGDSALYLCASSLGQFSTDTQYFGPGTRLTVL.

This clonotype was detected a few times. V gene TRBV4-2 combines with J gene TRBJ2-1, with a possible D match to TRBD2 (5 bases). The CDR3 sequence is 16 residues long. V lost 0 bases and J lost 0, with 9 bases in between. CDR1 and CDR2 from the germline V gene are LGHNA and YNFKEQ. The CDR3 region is CASSQESGSSYNEQFF. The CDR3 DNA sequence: TGTGCCAGCAGCCAAGAGTCGGGGTCCTCCTACAATGAGCAGTTCTTC.

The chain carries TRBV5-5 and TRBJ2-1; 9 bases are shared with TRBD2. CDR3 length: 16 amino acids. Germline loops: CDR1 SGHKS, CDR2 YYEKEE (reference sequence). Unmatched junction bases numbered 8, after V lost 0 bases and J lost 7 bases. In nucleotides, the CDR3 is TGTGCCAGCAGCTTGGCGGCGGGAGGGACATGGAATGAGCAGTTCTTC. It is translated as CASSLAAGGTWNEQFF.

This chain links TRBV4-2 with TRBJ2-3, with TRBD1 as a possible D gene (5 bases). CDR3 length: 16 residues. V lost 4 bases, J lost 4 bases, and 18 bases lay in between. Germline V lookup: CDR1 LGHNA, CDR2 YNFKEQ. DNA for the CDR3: TGTGCCAGCAGCCGCCTTCTGCAGGGCAGGGCAGATACGCAGTATTTT. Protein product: CASSRLLQGRADTQYF.

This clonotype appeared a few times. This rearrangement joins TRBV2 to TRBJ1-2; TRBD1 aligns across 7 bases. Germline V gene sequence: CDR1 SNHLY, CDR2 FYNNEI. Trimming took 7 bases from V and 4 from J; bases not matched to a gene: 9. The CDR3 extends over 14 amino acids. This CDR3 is CASNSYRGIYGYTF. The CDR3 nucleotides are TGTGCCAGCAATAGTTACAGGGGTATCTATGGCTACACCTTC.

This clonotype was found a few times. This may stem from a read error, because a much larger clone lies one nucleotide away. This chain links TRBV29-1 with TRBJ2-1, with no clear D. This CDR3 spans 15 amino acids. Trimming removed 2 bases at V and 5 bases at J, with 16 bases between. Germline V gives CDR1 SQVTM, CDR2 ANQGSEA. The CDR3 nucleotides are TGCAGCGTTGAATATGCTAGACTTACCAACAATGAGCAGTTCTTC. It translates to CSVEYARLTNNEQFF.